The 24 T cell receptor beta chains below come from one sample, sequenced in a study of control samples from healthy donors and cancer patients. Generated by immunoSEQ multiplex PCR, the TCRdb table keeps only in-frame clones and is missing some. The sample consists of 110,000 to 150,000 clones, approximately 94% of them appearing once. The sequenced sample was blood. The origin of the receptors is a man in his forties in good health.

The chain recombines TRBV9 with TRBJ1-2; D may be TRBD1 (5 bases). This CDR3 is built from 14 residues. Germline lookup yields CDR1 SGDLS and CDR2 YYNGEE. Trimming removed 3 bases from V and 3 bases from J, with 12 bases in between. The CDR3 coding sequence is TGTGCCAGCAGCGCCTCGTCGGGGGACTATGGCTACACCTTC. Its protein product is CASSASSGDYGYTF.

This clone was picked up one time. The chain employs TRBV10-3 and TRBJ1-4; 9 bases agree with TRBD1. CDR3 size: 13 residues. The germline gives CDR1 ENHRY, CDR2 SYGVKD. V shed 6 bases and J 7 bases; nucleotides not matched to a gene: 3. This CDR3 is CAIRGTGSEKLFF. The CDR3 DNA follows: TGTGCCATCAGGGGGACAGGGTCTGAAAAACTGTTTTTT.

This sequence joins TRBV18 and TRBJ2-7; D perhaps matches TRBD2 (6 bases). This CDR3 spans 15 amino acids. Trimming stripped 1 base from V and 4 bases from J, with 14 bases between. Germline CDR1 KGHSH, CDR2 LQKENI. The CDR3 region has the DNA TGTGCCAGCTCACCACGGGCAGGGAGGTCGTACGAGCAGTACTTC. Its translation is CASSPRAGRSYEQYF.

This chain uses TRBV5-1 with TRBJ2-1, with 9 bases identical to TRBD2. Looked up from germline, CDR1 is SGHRS and CDR2 is YFSETQ. The CDR3 loop spans 16 amino acids. V lost 4 bases and J lost 8; bases outside the gene matches: 13. The CDR3 spells CASSILAGRGGDEQFF. The CDR3 bases are TGCGCCAGCAGCATCCTTGCGGGACGCGGGGGGGATGAGCAGTTCTTC. Looking up the rest from reference TRBV5-1 and TRBJ2-1 gives the full variable domain: KAGVTQTPRYLIKTRGQQVTLSCSPISGHRSVSWYQQTPGQGLQFLFEYFSETQRNKGNFPGRFSGRQFSNSRSEMNVSTLELGDSALYLCASSILAGRGGDEQFFGPGTRLTVL.

The V call is TRBV27, the J call TRBJ2-5; no firm D call. This CDR3 has 15 residues. Germline values: CDR1 MNHEY, CDR2 SMNVEV (reference sequence). V was trimmed by 2 bases and J by 0 bases, leaving 10 bases between them. The CDR3 DNA reads as TGTGCCAGCAGTTTAAAGCAGCAGTACCAAGAGACCCAGTACTTC. This translates into CASSLKQQYQETQYF.

V and J are TRBV5-6 and TRBJ1-1; no reliable D call. Trimming took off 0 bases at V and 2 bases at J, with 5 bases between the two ends. The CDR3 runs 13 residues. CDR1 SGHDT and CDR2 YYEEEE come from the germline V gene. CDR3 DNA: TGTGCCAGCAGCTTGGTTAAAAACACTGAAGCTTTCTTT. This sequence encodes CASSLVKNTEAFF.

This chain links TRBV29-1 with TRBJ2-3; TRBD1 might be the D (6 bases). Germline lookup yields CDR1 SQVTM and CDR2 ANQGSEA. Trimming shortened V by 7 bases and J by 2 bases, and 10 bases separated the two germline ends. The length of the CDR3 is 12 residues. The CDR3 reads CSGQEYTDTQYF. In DNA form, the CDR3 reads TGCAGCGGACAGGAATACACAGATACGCAGTATTTT.

V gene TRBV7-3 combines with J gene TRBJ1-6; maybe TRBD1 (5 bases). Trimming took 2 bases from V and 10 from J, leaving 12 bases between them. Germline V gives CDR1 SGHTA, CDR2 FQGTGA. The CDR3 contains 14 residues. The CDR3 loop reads CASSLGQGGSPLHF. DNA for the CDR3: TGTGCCAGCAGCTTAGGGCAGGGAGGCTCACCCCTCCACTTT. Full variable domain (outside the CDR3, taken from reference TRBV7-3 and TRBJ1-6): GAGVSQTPSNKVTEKGKYVELRCDPISGHTALYWYRQSLGQGPEFLIYFQGTGAADDSGLPNDRFFAVRPEGSVSTLKIQRTERGDSAVYLCASSLGQGGSPLHFGNGTRLTVT.

The CDR3 sequence: CASSYRQGNEKLFF. The CDR3, as DNA: TGTGCCAGCAGTTATCGGCAGGGTAATGAAAAACTGTTTTTT. The V gene is TRBV6-6, the J gene TRBJ1-4, with a possible D match to TRBD1 (5 bases). V was pared by 3 bases and J by 4 bases, with 9 bases between. CDR3 length: 14 amino acids. Germline V gives CDR1 MNHNY, CDR2 SVGAGI (reference sequence).

This chain uses TRBV9 with TRBJ2-1; 9 bases fit TRBD2. This CDR3 is built from 16 residues. Germline V gives CDR1 SGDLS, CDR2 YYNGEE. Germline trimming cut 3 bases from V and 0 bases from J; bases unmatched to any gene: 4. CDR3 residues: CASSADSGSSYNEQFF. CDR3 coding DNA: TGTGCCAGCAGCGCAGATAGCGGGAGCTCCTACAATGAGCAGTTCTTC.

J is TRBJ2-5 and V is TRBV24-1; either TRBD1 or TRBD2 may supply D (5 bases each). With 3 bases removed from V and 4 bases from J, the gap between germline ends came to 8 bases. The CDR3 is 13 residues long. Germline lookup yields CDR1 KGHDR and CDR2 SFDVKD. Written as DNA, the CDR3 is TGTGCCACCAGTGATCGGGACGGAGAGACCCAGTACTTC. Its protein product is CATSDRDGETQYF.

The chain has TRBV28 and TRBJ2-7; D may be TRBD1 or TRBD2 (5 bases each). CDR1 and CDR2 from the germline V gene are MDHEN and SYDVKM. The CDR3 sequence is 15 residues long. V gave up 7 bases and J gave up 0 bases, with 16 bases separating them. The CDR3 protein is CASTAGTFSSYEQYF. The CDR3 coding sequence is TGTGCCAGCACCGCAGGGACGTTTAGCTCCTACGAGCAGTACTTC. The variable domain in full, completed from reference TRBV28 and TRBJ2-7, reads DVKVTQSSRYLVKRTGEKVFLECVQDMDHENMFWYRQDPGLGLRLIYFSYDVKMKEKGDIPEGYSVSREKKERFSLILESASTNQTSMYLCASTAGTFSSYEQYFGPGTRLTVT.

This chain joins TRBV23-1 and TRBJ2-5; D is perhaps TRBD1 (6 bases). TRBV23-1 is classed as an ORF, of uncertain function. The CDR3 contains 13 residues. Trimming pared 4 bases from V and 2 bases from J, leaving 8 bases between. CDR3 coding DNA: TGCGCCAGCAGTCGCACAGGGCAAGAGACCCAGTACTTC. This codes for CASSRTGQETQYF.

This chain connects TRBV7-6 to TRBJ1-6, with 10 bases lining up with TRBD1. The CDR3 is 15 residues long. Trimming at V came to 2 bases and at J to 9 bases, leaving 4 bases not matched to a gene. The germline V gene has CDR1 SGHVS and CDR2 FNYEAQ. This CDR3 reads CASSLKGDRGSPLHF. The CDR3 DNA sequence: TGTGCCAGCAGCTTAAAGGGGGACAGGGGTTCACCCCTCCACTTT.

V and J are TRBV5-6 and TRBJ2-2; D is unclear. V was clipped by 3 bases and J by 2 bases, with 8 bases between them. The CDR3 is made up of 14 amino acids. Germline lookup yields CDR1 SGHDT and CDR2 YYEEEE. CDR3 in amino acids: CASSSVSNTGELFF. The CDR3 bases are TGTGCCAGCAGCTCGGTGAGCAACACCGGGGAGCTGTTTTTT.

The rearrangement links TRBV5-1 to TRBJ2-7; D unclear. Germline V gene sequence: CDR1 SGHRS, CDR2 YFSETQ. Deletions cut 0 bases from V and 1 base from J, with 14 bases between. The CDR3 sequence is 16 residues long. This chain's CDR3 is CASSLVGRELSYEQYF. CDR3 sequence (DNA): TGCGCCAGCAGCTTGGTCGGCCGAGAGCTATCCTACGAGCAGTACTTC.

The chain has TRBV21-1 and TRBJ2-2; the table's D call TRBD2 went unverified against the DNA. TRBV21-1 is recorded as a pseudogene. The CDR3 has 18 residues. The CDR3 DNA reads as TGTGCCAGCAGCAAAGTGTTCCCCGCGCCCCCGAACACCGGGGAGCTGTTTTTT. As protein: CASSKVFPAPPNTGELFF.

The CDR3 is CASSYKGESQPQHF. CDR3 in DNA: TGTGCCAGCAGTTACAAGGGCGAAAGTCAGCCCCAGCATTTT. The chain couples TRBV6-2 or TRBV6-3 to TRBJ1-5, with D unresolved. Germline V CDR1 and CDR2: MNHEY, SVGEGT. V was cut by 2 bases and J by 6 bases, with 11 bases left in between. CDR3 length equals 14 residues.

The J gene is TRBJ2-2, the V gene TRBV10-3, with 9 bases fitting TRBD2. V was pared by 11 bases and J by 0 bases, with 10 bases of the junction left unmatched. CDR1 is ENHRY and CDR2 is SYGVKD in the germline V gene. The CDR3 runs 16 residues. The DNA for the CDR3 is TGTGCCGCCCAGGAACGACTAGCGGCGAACACCGGGGAGCTGTTTTTT. Translated: CAAQERLAANTGELFF.

This sequence joins TRBV13 and TRBJ1-2; the match to TRBD1 covers 10 bases. CDR3 size: 15 residues. Trimming at V came to 3 bases and at J to 3 bases, leaving 4 bases not matched to a gene. Germline assignment: CDR1 PRHDT and CDR2 FYEKMQ (reference sequence). CDR3: CASSFLGTGDYGYTF. For the CDR3, the DNA is TGTGCCAGCAGCTTCCTTGGGACAGGGGACTATGGCTACACCTTC.

The chain joins TRBV6-5 to TRBJ2-2; D is uncertain. The CDR3 runs 13 residues. V was shortened by 8 bases and J by 2 bases, with 9 bases between the two germline ends. CDR1 is MNHEY and CDR2 is SVGAGI in the germline V gene. In DNA form, the CDR3 reads TGTGCCAGCGCGTGGACCAACACCGGGGAGCTGTTTTTT. Residues: CASAWTNTGELFF.

CDR3 sequence: CAWSGTNRETQYF. DNA of the CDR3: TGTGCCTGGAGTGGAACAAATCGGGAGACCCAGTACTTC. This chain joins TRBV30 and TRBJ2-5; D not resolved. The germline V and J ends were trimmed by 1 base and 5 bases, with 11 bases remaining between them. Looked up from germline, CDR1 is GTSNPN and CDR2 is SVGIG (reference sequence). The CDR3 contains 13 residues.

This chain uses TRBV6-5 with TRBJ2-7; tentatively, D is TRBD1 (5 bases). The germline V gene has CDR1 MNHEY and CDR2 SVGAGI. V was shortened by 2 bases and J by 3 bases, with 14 bases between the two germline ends. The CDR3 has 15 amino acids. CDR3 protein: CASSYARQGFYEQYF. The CDR3, as DNA: TGTGCCAGCAGTTACGCGCGCCAGGGCTTCTACGAGCAGTACTTC.

The chain couples TRBV11-3 to TRBJ2-7, with TRBD1 matching over 10 bases. V lost 5 bases to trimming and J lost 6 bases; unmatched junction nucleotides: 4. CDR3 length: 13 amino acids. Germline loops: CDR1 SGHNT, CDR2 YENEEA. CDR3 sequence: CASSRQGAAEQYF. The CDR3 DNA follows: TGTGCCAGCAGCCGACAGGGGGCAGCCGAGCAGTACTTC.